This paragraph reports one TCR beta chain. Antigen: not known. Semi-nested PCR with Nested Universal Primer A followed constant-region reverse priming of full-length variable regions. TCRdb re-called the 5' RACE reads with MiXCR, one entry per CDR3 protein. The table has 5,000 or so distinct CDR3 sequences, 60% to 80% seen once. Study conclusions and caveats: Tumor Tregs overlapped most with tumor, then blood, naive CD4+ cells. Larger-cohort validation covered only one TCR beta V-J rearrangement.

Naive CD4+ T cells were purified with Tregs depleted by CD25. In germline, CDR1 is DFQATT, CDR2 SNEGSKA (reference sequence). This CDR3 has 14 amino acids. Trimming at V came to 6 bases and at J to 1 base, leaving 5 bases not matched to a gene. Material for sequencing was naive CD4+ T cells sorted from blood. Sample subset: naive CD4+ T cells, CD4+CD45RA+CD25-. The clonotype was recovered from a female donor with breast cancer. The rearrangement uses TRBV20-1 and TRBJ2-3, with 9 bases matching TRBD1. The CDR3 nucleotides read TGCAGTGCCCTACAGGGGGCCGGCACAGATACGCAGTATTTT. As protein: CSALQGAGTDTQYF.